The 30 T cell receptor beta chains given below trace back to one sample, sequenced in a study of spatial heterogeneity in lung cancer. TCRdb passed the 5' RACE reads through MiXCR, listing each CDR3 protein once. The sample lists approximately 94,000 distinct CDR3 sequences, approximately 4% occurring once. Study findings and constraints: In tumors, expanded intratumoral alpha and beta TCR counts tracked mutation counts.

No antigens are known for them. Time point noted: sample taken at primary tumor resection. The specimen comprised lung tumor tissue, sampled at surgery. The source of these receptors is a male donor with early-stage non-small cell lung cancer.

This clonotype was seen repeatedly, ten times or more. The chain recombines TRBV28 with TRBJ1-4; 9 bases agree with TRBD1. Germline CDR1 MDHEN, CDR2 SYDVKM. V shed 6 bases and J 8 bases; nucleotides not matched to a gene: 10. The CDR3 runs to 15 residues. In nucleotides, the CDR3 is TGTGCCAGCAGCCGAACAGGGGGCAATTCCGAAAAACTGTTTTTT. Protein: CASSRTGGNSEKLFF. Looking up the rest from reference TRBV28 and TRBJ1-4 gives the full variable domain: DVKVTQSSRYLVKRTGEKVFLECVQDMDHENMFWYRQDPGLGLRLIYFSYDVKMKEKGDIPEGYSVSREKKERFSLILESASTNQTSMYLCASSRTGGNSEKLFFGSGTQLSVL.

In this sample, this clonotype turned up many times. V gene TRBV7-9 combines with J gene TRBJ2-1, with 9 nucleotides matching TRBD1. CDR3 length: 15 amino acids. Per germline, CDR1 SEHNR and CDR2 FQNEAQ (reference sequence). V shed 1 base and J 5 bases; nucleotides not matched to a gene: 3. CDR3 DNA: TGTGCCAGCAGCTTAGGGGACAGGGATAACAATGAGCAGTTCTTC. Protein: CASSLGDRDNNEQFF.

Ten or more counts support this clonotype. The chain has TRBV12-3 or TRBV12-4 and TRBJ1-3, with TRBD1 identical over 8 bases. The CDR3 spans 16 residues. V trimming: 6 bases; J trimming: 4 bases; junction bases outside the gene matches: 11. CDR3 coding DNA: TGTGCCAGCAGGGCGGTCAGGGGGCTTTCGGGAAACACCATATATTTT. Its protein is CASRAVRGLSGNTIYF.

The V gene is TRBV5-1, the J gene TRBJ1-3; D gene ambiguous. The germline V gene encodes CDR1 SGHRS and CDR2 YFSETQ. The CDR3 loop spans 16 amino acids. V shed 2 bases and J shed 0 bases, with 12 bases lying between them. The CDR3 nucleotides read TGCGCCAGCAGCTTCGGCAGACCAAACTCTGGAAACACCATATATTTT. It translates to CASSFGRPNSGNTIYF.

The sample holds many counts of this clonotype. This chain joins TRBV28 and TRBJ2-5, with 7 bases aligning to TRBD1. The V and J ends lost 2 bases and 4 bases, in that order; junction bases with no gene match: 7. Germline CDR1 reads MDHEN; CDR2 reads SYDVKM. The CDR3 is made up of 15 amino acids. DNA for the CDR3: TGTGCCAGCAGTTTACTTCAGGGGGATCGAGAGACCCAGTACTTC. As protein: CASSLLQGDRETQYF.

This clonotype was seen at least ten times. This rearrangement joins TRBV20-1 to TRBJ2-2, with D uncertain. V was cut by 1 base and J by 0 bases, with 6 bases left in between. The CDR3 contains 14 residues. Germline V gene lookup returns CDR1 DFQATT and CDR2 SNEGSKA (reference sequence). The CDR3: CSARVRTNTGELFF. In nucleotides, the CDR3 is TGCAGTGCTAGAGTCAGAACGAACACCGGGGAGCTGTTTTTT.

This clonotype was counted at least ten times. This sequence joins TRBV6-2 or TRBV6-3 and TRBJ2-5, with D unresolved. This CDR3 is built from 11 residues. V was shortened by 6 bases and J by 2 bases, with 4 bases between the two germline ends. The germline CDR1 and CDR2 sequences are MNHEY and SVGEGT. This chain's CDR3 is CASSRQETQYF. CDR3 sequence (DNA): TGTGCCAGCAGCCGACAAGAGACCCAGTACTTC.

This clonotype was recorded at least ten times. This chain joins TRBV20-1 and TRBJ2-5, with D perhaps matching TRBD1 (5 bases). The CDR3 extends over 14 amino acids. Trimming shortened V by 0 bases and J by 0 bases, and 8 bases separated the two germline ends. Germline V lookup: CDR1 DFQATT, CDR2 SNEGSKA (reference sequence). CDR3 loop: CSARDPRDQETQYF. CDR3 in DNA: TGCAGTGCTAGAGATCCCAGGGACCAAGAGACCCAGTACTTC.

J is TRBJ2-5 and V is TRBV12-3 or TRBV12-4; D is ambiguous. The CDR3 totals 13 residues. V was clipped by 5 bases and J by 0 bases, with 7 bases between them. The chain's CDR3 is CASSRWNQETQYF. The CDR3 nucleotides read TGTGCCAGCAGTCGCTGGAACCAAGAGACCCAGTACTTC.

This clonotype was picked up many times. This chain links TRBV12-3 or TRBV12-4 with TRBJ1-1; no reliable D call. CDR3 length: 13 residues. V shed 5 bases and J shed 4 bases, with 11 bases lying between them. The chain's CDR3 is CASSVEQGTEAFF. The CDR3 nucleotides are TGTGCCAGCAGTGTGGAACAAGGCACTGAAGCTTTCTTT.

The count of this clonotype is one. The rearrangement uses TRBV7-7 and TRBJ2-5, with TRBD2 identical over 7 bases. The CDR3 sequence is 13 residues long. Germline trimming cut 5 bases from V and 6 bases from J; bases unmatched to any gene: 6. Per the germline V gene, CDR1 is SSHAT and CDR2 is FNYEAQ (reference sequence). DNA of the CDR3: TGTGCCAGCAGCCATACTAGCGTCCAGACCCAGTACTTC. Translation gives CASSHTSVQTQYF. Drawing the rest from reference TRBV7-7 and TRBJ2-5, the complete variable domain is GAGVSQSPRYKVTKRGQDVTLRCDPISSHATLYWYQQALGQGPEFLTYFNYEAQPDKSGLPSDRFSAERPEGSISTLTIQRTEQRDSAMYRCASSHTSVQTQYFGPGTRLLVL.

This clonotype was recorded many times. V is TRBV13 and J is TRBJ2-3; D call uncertain. V gave up 5 bases and J gave up 5 bases, with 8 bases separating them. Germline V gene data show CDR1 as PRHDT and CDR2 as FYEKMQ (reference sequence). This CDR3 comprises 12 residues. The CDR3 region has the DNA TGTGCCAGCAGCCCCGACCTAGATACGCAGTATTTT. Translating it yields CASSPDLDTQYF.

Many counts were recorded for this clonotype. This chain uses TRBV6-5 with TRBJ2-3; D assignment may be TRBD1 or TRBD2 (5 bases each). Deletions cut 4 bases from V and 9 bases from J, with 14 bases between. Germline assignment: CDR1 MNHEY and CDR2 SVGAGI. This CDR3 region has 13 residues. The CDR3 DNA sequence: TGTGCCAGCAGTTGGGGACCCCGGGAAACGCAGTATTTT. Its protein product is CASSWGPRETQYF.

This clonotype was detected many times. The V call is TRBV28, the J call TRBJ1-4; no clear D. This CDR3 contains 13 residues. Germline CDR1 is MDHEN and CDR2 is SYDVKM. Trimming cost V 5 bases and J 7 bases, with 11 bases left between them. The CDR3 sequence is CASSPSMGEKLFF. The CDR3 DNA follows: TGTGCCAGCAGTCCCTCTATGGGTGAAAAACTGTTTTTT.

The sample holds a few counts of this clonotype. The chain employs TRBV7-9 and TRBJ2-1; TRBD2 aligns across 11 bases. Germline trimming cut 6 bases from V and 2 bases from J; bases unmatched to any gene: 6. The CDR3 spans 16 residues. In germline, CDR1 is SEHNR, CDR2 FQNEAQ (reference sequence). The DNA of the CDR3 is TGTGCCAGCAGTCCCTATAGCGGGAGGGCCTACAATGAGCAGTTCTTC. Translated, it gives CASSPYSGRAYNEQFF. The entire variable domain, with the rest obtained from reference TRBV7-9 and TRBJ2-1, is as follows: DTGVSQNPRHKITKRGQNVTFRCDPISEHNRLYWYRQTLGQGPEFLTYFQNEAQLEKSRLLSDRFSAERPKGSFSTLEIQRTEQGDSAMYLCASSPYSGRAYNEQFFGPGTRLTVL.

Of note for this clonotype: This may come from a read error, since a much larger clone is one base off. The chain uses TRBV6-5 and TRBJ1-1; tentative D call: TRBD1 (5 bases). This CDR3 has 13 amino acids. Looked up from germline, CDR1 is MNHEY and CDR2 is SVGAGI. This CDR3 is CAISYSRETEAFF. The CDR3 region has the DNA TGTGCCATCAGTTACTCCAGGGAAACTGAAGCTTTCTTT.

Many counts were recorded for this clonotype. This rearrangement joins TRBV3-1 to TRBJ2-1; TRBD2 matches at 10 bases. CDR1 and CDR2 (germline): LGHDT, YNNKEL (reference sequence). This CDR3 region has 17 residues. With 1 base clipped from V and 7 bases from J, the junction kept 10 bases outside the gene matches. This CDR3 reads CASSQGVGASGSNEQFF. DNA for the CDR3: TGTGCCAGCAGCCAAGGTGTTGGAGCTAGCGGGAGTAATGAGCAGTTCTTC.

This clonotype was detected ten times or more. V is TRBV3-1 and J is TRBJ2-2; D is undetermined. There are 12 residues in the CDR3. V was shortened by 2 bases and J by 7 bases, with 5 bases between the two germline ends. Germline CDR1 reads LGHDT; CDR2 reads YNNKEL (reference sequence). The CDR3 loop is CASSQSGGELFF. DNA of the CDR3: TGTGCCAGCAGCCAATCCGGCGGGGAGCTGTTTTTT.

This clonotype was detected a few times. This rearrangement joins TRBV5-1 to TRBJ2-3, with 7 bases fitting TRBD1. The junction had 6 bases not matched to a gene; V was cut back by 3 bases and J by 2 bases. The CDR3 length is 15 residues. Germline V lookup: CDR1 SGHRS, CDR2 YFSETQ. Here the CDR3 reads CASSSTGFYTDTQYF. The CDR3 DNA sequence: TGCGCCAGCAGCTCGACAGGGTTTTACACAGATACGCAGTATTTT.

Ten or more counts support this clonotype. V is TRBV6-5 and J is TRBJ2-2; unclear D gene. CDR1 and CDR2 from the germline V gene are MNHEY and SVGAGI. The V and J ends lost 2 bases and 7 bases respectively, with 8 bases between them. This CDR3 comprises 13 residues. The CDR3 DNA reads as TGTGCCAGCAGTTACCTTCAAAGCGGGGAGCTGTTTTTT. Translated, it gives CASSYLQSGELFF.

This clonotype was observed at least ten times. The CDR3 region is CSATGTGGFADTQYF. In DNA, the CDR3 is TGCAGTGCTACTGGGACAGGCGGGTTCGCAGATACGCAGTATTTT. The gene calls are TRBV20-1 and TRBJ2-3, with TRBD1 matching 8 bases. The CDR3 has 15 residues. The J segment lost 4 bases and the V segment lost 4 bases, leaving 10 bases of the junction unmatched. Germline V CDR1 and CDR2: DFQATT, SNEGSKA (reference sequence).

This clonotype was recorded many times. The chain employs TRBV9 and TRBJ2-3; D remains ambiguous. V lost 3 bases and J lost 2, with 13 bases in between. The CDR3 is 15 residues long. Germline lookup yields CDR1 SGDLS and CDR2 YYNGEE. CDR3 nucleotides: TGTGCCAGCAGCGCCCGGCCGGCCTCCACAGATACGCAGTATTTT. Translated, it gives CASSARPASTDTQYF.

The table lists this clonotype with many counts. This CDR3 reads CASSWGQGENTIYF. CDR3 DNA sequence: TGCGCCAGCAGCTGGGGACAGGGGGAAAACACCATATATTTT. The chain carries TRBV5-1 and TRBJ1-3, with TRBD1 identical over 11 bases. CDR3 size: 14 residues. Trimming took 3 bases from V and 6 from J; bases not matched to a gene: 2. The V gene's germline CDR1 is SGHRS and CDR2 YFSETQ.

This clonotype was recorded many times. The gene calls are TRBV28 and TRBJ2-7; TRBD2 is a possible D gene (6 bases). The CDR3 is 14 residues long. Trimming removed 4 bases at V and 2 bases at J, with 12 bases between. Germline CDR1 is MDHEN and CDR2 is SYDVKM. The CDR3 protein is CASSSRTGAYEQYF. CDR3 bases: TGTGCCAGCAGTTCCCGGACGGGGGCCTACGAGCAGTACTTC.

This clonotype has at least ten counts. The V call is TRBV20-1, the J call TRBJ1-1; a possible D gene is TRBD1 (5 bases). Trimming stripped 2 bases from V and 5 bases from J, with 18 bases between. The CDR3 is made up of 15 amino acids. Germline values: CDR1 DFQATT, CDR2 SNEGSKA (reference sequence). For the CDR3, the DNA is TGCAGTGCTAGACCCCACGGAGGGGAGGGGACTGAAGCTTTCTTT. Translated, it gives CSARPHGGEGTEAFF.

This clonotype was observed at least ten times. The chain recombines TRBV6-2 or TRBV6-3 with TRBJ1-5, with a tentative D call TRBD1 (5 bases). Trimming removed 10 bases from V and 3 bases from J, with 16 bases in between. The CDR3 length is 14 residues. Germline CDR1 and CDR2: MNHEY and SVGEGT. This CDR3 reads CATRGETFNQPQHF. CDR3 nucleotide sequence: TGTGCCACCCGGGGGGAGACATTCAATCAGCCCCAGCATTTT.

This CDR3 reads CASSVGGAGPSTGELFF. The CDR3 DNA is TGTGCCAGCAGCGTCGGAGGGGCGGGACCGAGCACCGGGGAGCTGTTTTTT. This rearrangement joins TRBV6-1 to TRBJ2-2, with a tentative D call TRBD2 (6 bases). The V end lost 6 bases, the J end lost 4 bases, and 21 bases lay between the germline ends. The germline CDR1 and CDR2 sequences are MNHNS and SASEGT. This CDR3 has 17 amino acids.

This clonotype was seen many times. This chain joins TRBV6-5 and TRBJ1-6, with 10 bases that match TRBD1. CDR3 size: 15 residues. Looked up from germline, CDR1 is MNHEY and CDR2 is SVGAGI. V was clipped by 6 bases and J by 6 bases; unmatched bases: 5. This CDR3 reads CASRKRTGGNSPLHF. In DNA form, the CDR3 reads TGTGCCAGCAGAAAAAGGACAGGGGGTAATTCACCCCTCCACTTT.

This clonotype showed up just a few times. This sequence joins TRBV28 and TRBJ1-6; D remains unclear. Germline V gives CDR1 MDHEN, CDR2 SYDVKM. This CDR3 is 13 amino acids long. Trimming pared 6 bases from V and 10 bases from J, leaving 13 bases between. The CDR3 DNA is TGTGCCAGCAGACCCCCGAAGGAATCACCCCTCCACTTT. It is translated as CASRPPKESPLHF. The complete variable domain, with remaining parts taken from reference TRBV28 and TRBJ1-6, reads DVKVTQSSRYLVKRTGEKVFLECVQDMDHENMFWYRQDPGLGLRLIYFSYDVKMKEKGDIPEGYSVSREKKERFSLILESASTNQTSMYLCASRPPKESPLHFGNGTRLTVT.

This chain links TRBV4-1 with TRBJ2-5; D unresolved. V lost 11 bases and J 1 base, leaving 20 bases between the germline ends. This CDR3 has 15 amino acids. CDR1 is MGHRA and CDR2 is YSYEKL in the germline V gene. The CDR3 here is CAWAWVDGPQETQYF. The CDR3 DNA is TGCGCCTGGGCGTGGGTAGATGGGCCCCAAGAGACCCAGTACTTC.